This T cell receptor beta chain was sequenced for a study of shared clonotypes between healthy human individuals. The overall study: Three CD4 naive, three CD4 memory, two CD8 naive and one CD8 memory plate were used per donor. Whole-study findings and limits: Generation probabilities were higher for clonotypes shared across all four sorted-subset donors than for unshared ones.

Concerning this clone: Its antigen remains unknown.

Cells designated naive CD8 were CD45RO-negative and were positively selected for CCR7, with terminally differentiated effector memory CD45RA+ cells excluded. The donor cohort consisted entirely of Caucasian adults residing in Nashville, Tennessee. The germline V gene has CDR1 MDHEN and CDR2 SYDVKM. V lost 5 bases and J lost 9, with 17 bases in between. The CDR3 loop spans 14 amino acids. Replicate sorted-subset PCRs were loaded with around 0.2 ug DNA, 31,000 or so T cell genomes. Assay: immunoSEQ multiplex PCR; the TCRdb copy retains only in-frame clones and omits some. In the table there are around 610,000 clones, roughly 95% of which are singletons.

This sequence originates from a woman under 40 in good health. The chain carries TRBV28 and TRBJ1-5; weak D call: TRBD1 (5 bases). The sequenced material came from naive CD8+ T cells sorted from blood. CDR3 in amino acids: CASSLSTAYRPQHF. CDR3 DNA: TGTGCCAGCAGTCTCTCGACAGCGTATCGGCCCCAGCATTTT.